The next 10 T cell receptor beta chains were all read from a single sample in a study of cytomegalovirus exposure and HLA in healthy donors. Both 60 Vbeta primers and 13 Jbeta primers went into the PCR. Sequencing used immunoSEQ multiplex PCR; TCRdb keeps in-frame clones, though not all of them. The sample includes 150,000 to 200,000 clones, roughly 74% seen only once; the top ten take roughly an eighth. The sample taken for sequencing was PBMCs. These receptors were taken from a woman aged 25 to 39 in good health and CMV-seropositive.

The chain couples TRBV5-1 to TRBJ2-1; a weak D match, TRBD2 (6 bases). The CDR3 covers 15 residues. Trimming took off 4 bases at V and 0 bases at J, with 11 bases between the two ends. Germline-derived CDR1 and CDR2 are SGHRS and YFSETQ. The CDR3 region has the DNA TGCGCCAGCAGCGGAGGGGTTATCTCCTACAATGAGCAGTTCTTC. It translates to CASSGGVISYNEQFF.

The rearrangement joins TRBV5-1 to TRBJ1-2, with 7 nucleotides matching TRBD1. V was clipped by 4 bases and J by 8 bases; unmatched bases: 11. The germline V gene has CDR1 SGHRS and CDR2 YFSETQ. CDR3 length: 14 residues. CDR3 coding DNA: TGCGCCAGCAGCCCTGGACAGGCCTCCGGGGGCTACACCTTC. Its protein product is CASSPGQASGGYTF.

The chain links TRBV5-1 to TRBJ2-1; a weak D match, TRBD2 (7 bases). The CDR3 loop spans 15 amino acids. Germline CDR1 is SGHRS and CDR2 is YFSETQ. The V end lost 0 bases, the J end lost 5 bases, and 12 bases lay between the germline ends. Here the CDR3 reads CASSLGGGYHNEQFF. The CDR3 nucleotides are TGCGCCAGCAGCTTGGGCGGGGGCTATCACAATGAGCAGTTCTTC.

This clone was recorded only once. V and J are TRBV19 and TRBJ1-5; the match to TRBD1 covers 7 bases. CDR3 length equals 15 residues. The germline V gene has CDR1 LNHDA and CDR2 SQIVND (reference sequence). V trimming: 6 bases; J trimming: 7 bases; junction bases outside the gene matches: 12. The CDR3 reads CASRKSTGPGQPQHF. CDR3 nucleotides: TGTGCCAGTAGAAAATCGACAGGGCCCGGGCAGCCCCAGCATTTT. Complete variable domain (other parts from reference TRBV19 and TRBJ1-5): DGGITQSPKYLFRKEGQNVTLSCEQNLNHDAMYWYRQDPGQGLRLIYYSQIVNDFQKGDIAEGYSVSREKKESFPLTVTSAQKNPTAFYLCASRKSTGPGQPQHFGDGTRLSIL.

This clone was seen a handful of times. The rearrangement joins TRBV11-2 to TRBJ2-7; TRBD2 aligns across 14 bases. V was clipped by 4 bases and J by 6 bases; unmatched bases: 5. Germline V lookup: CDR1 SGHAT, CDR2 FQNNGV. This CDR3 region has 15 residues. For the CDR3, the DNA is TGTGCCAGCAGCTACAGGGGGACTAGCGGGAGCGAGCAGTACTTC. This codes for CASSYRGTSGSEQYF.

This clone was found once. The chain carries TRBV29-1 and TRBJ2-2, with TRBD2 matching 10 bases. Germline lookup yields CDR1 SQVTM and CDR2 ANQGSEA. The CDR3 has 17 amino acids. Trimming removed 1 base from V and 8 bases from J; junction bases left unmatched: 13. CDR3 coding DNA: TGCAGCGTTGAAGGCAGGAAAAGCGGGAGGGCGAGTGGGGAGCTGTTTTTT. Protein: CSVEGRKSGRASGELFF.

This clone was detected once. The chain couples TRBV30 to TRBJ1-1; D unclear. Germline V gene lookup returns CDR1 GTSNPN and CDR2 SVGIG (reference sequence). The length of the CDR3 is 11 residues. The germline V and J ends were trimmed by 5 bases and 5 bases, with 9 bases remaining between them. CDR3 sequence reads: CAWSTRTEAFF. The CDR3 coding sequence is TGTGCCTGGTCTACCCGGACTGAAGCTTTCTTT.

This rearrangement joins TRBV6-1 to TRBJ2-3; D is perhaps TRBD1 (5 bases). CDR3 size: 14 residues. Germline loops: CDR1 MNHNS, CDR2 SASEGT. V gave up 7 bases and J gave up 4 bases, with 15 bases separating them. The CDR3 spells CASKGLIRPDTQYF. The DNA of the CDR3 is TGTGCCAGCAAGGGGTTAATTCGCCCAGATACGCAGTATTTT.

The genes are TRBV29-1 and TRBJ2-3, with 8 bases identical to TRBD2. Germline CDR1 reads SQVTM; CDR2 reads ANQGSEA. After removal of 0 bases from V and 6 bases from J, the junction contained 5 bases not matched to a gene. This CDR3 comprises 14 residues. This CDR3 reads CSVEDPPGGDTQYF. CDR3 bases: TGCAGCGTTGAAGATCCCCCGGGAGGGGATACGCAGTATTTT.

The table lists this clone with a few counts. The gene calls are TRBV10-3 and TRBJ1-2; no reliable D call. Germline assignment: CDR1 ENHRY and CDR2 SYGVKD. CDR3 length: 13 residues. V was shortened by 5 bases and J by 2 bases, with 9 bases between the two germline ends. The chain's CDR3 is CAISQTRNYGYTF. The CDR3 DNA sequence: TGTGCCATCAGTCAGACTAGAAACTATGGCTACACCTTC.